Below are 22 T cell receptor beta chains sequenced from a single sample in a study of blood T cell repertoires in COVID-19. The assay was immunoSEQ multiplex PCR, and TCRdb's table has in-frame clones only and misses some. Of around 42,000 clones listed, over 75% were seen once; the top ten hold 7% to 9.5%. The sequenced material came from peripheral blood. The receptors derive from a man younger than 40 with active or convalescent COVID-19.

The V and J genes are TRBV9 and TRBJ1-3, with 8 bases lining up with TRBD1. V lost 4 bases, J lost 3 bases, and 9 bases stayed unmatched. This CDR3 comprises 16 residues. Germline V gene sequence: CDR1 SGDLS, CDR2 YYNGEE. The CDR3 spells CASSPQGGTGGNTIYF. The CDR3 DNA reads as TGTGCCAGCAGCCCACAAGGGGGGACAGGTGGAAACACCATATATTTT.

Worth noting for this clone: Other DNA sequences of this sample code for an identical CDR3. This chain connects TRBV19 to TRBJ1-1; D is ambiguous. Germline assignment: CDR1 LNHDA and CDR2 SQIVND (reference sequence). CDR3 length equals 13 residues. V was cut by 3 bases and J by 1 base, with 6 bases left in between. The CDR3 loop is CASSIGQNTEAFF. Written as DNA, the CDR3 is TGTGCCAGTAGTATTGGGCAGAACACTGAAGCTTTCTTT.

The J gene is TRBJ1-6, the V gene TRBV28; no clear D. This CDR3 is 16 amino acids long. The germline V gene has CDR1 MDHEN and CDR2 SYDVKM. V dropped 5 bases and J dropped 0 bases, with 11 bases sitting between them. The CDR3: CASSQRPSSYNSPLHF. The CDR3 DNA is TGTGCCAGCAGTCAGCGGCCGAGCTCCTATAATTCACCCCTCCACTTT. The entire variable domain, with the rest obtained from reference TRBV28 and TRBJ1-6, is as follows: DVKVTQSSRYLVKRTGEKVFLECVQDMDHENMFWYRQDPGLGLRLIYFSYDVKMKEKGDIPEGYSVSREKKERFSLILESASTNQTSMYLCASSQRPSSYNSPLHFGNGTRLTVT.

The chain recombines TRBV5-8 with TRBJ1-1; a possible D gene is TRBD1 (6 bases). Germline V CDR1 and CDR2: SGHTS, YDEGEE. The CDR3 covers 13 residues. The ends were cut back, 7 bases at V and 1 base at J, with 11 bases in the middle. The CDR3 protein is CASGKDRNTEAFF. DNA for the CDR3: TGTGCCAGCGGGAAGGACAGGAACACTGAAGCTTTCTTT. The variable domain in full, with the rest retrieved from reference TRBV5-8 and TRBJ1-1, is EAGVTQSPTHLIKTRGQQATLRCSPISGHTSVYWYQQALGLGLQFLLWYDEGEERNRGNFPPRFSGRQFPNYSSELNVNALELEDSALYLCASGKDRNTEAFFGQGTRLTVV.

CDR3 sequence (DNA): TGTGCCTCCCGGGAGGGGGCGGTCACCGGGGAGCTGTTTTTT. This codes for CASREGAVTGELFF. This rearrangement joins TRBV19 to TRBJ2-2; weak D call: TRBD2 (8 bases). The V gene lost 11 bases and the J gene lost 4 bases, with 17 bases spanning the gap. Germline CDR1 and CDR2: LNHDA and SQIVND (reference sequence). This CDR3 is 14 amino acids long.

The genes are TRBV11-2 and TRBJ1-1; perhaps TRBD1 as D (5 bases). The CDR3 has 13 residues. Germline values: CDR1 SGHAT, CDR2 FQNNGV. V gave up 5 bases and J gave up 0 bases, with 7 bases separating them. The CDR3 DNA reads TGTGCCAGCAGCGGGGGGTTGAACACTGAAGCTTTCTTT. It specifies CASSGGLNTEAFF.

The CDR3 protein is CASSPLTVPTEAFF. DNA for the CDR3: TGTGCCAGCAGCCCCCTGACAGTCCCCACTGAAGCTTTCTTT. V is TRBV6-2 or TRBV6-3 and J is TRBJ1-1; D perhaps matches TRBD1 (5 bases). Trimming left V 6 bases short and J 4 bases short, with 15 bases between. Germline loops: CDR1 MNHEY, CDR2 SVGEGT. The CDR3 covers 14 residues.

The V gene is TRBV7-8, the J gene TRBJ2-7, with 11 bases identical to TRBD1. Germline CDR1 reads SGHVS; CDR2 reads FQNEAQ. This CDR3 has 15 residues. V lost 3 bases to trimming and J lost 6 bases; unmatched junction nucleotides: 7. CDR3 loop: CASSLGQGGHGEQYV. CDR3 coding DNA: TGTGCCAGCAGCTTGGGACAGGGGGGTCACGGCGAGCAGTACGTC.

The gene calls are TRBV11-3 and TRBJ2-1; D might be TRBD2 (5 bases). The CDR3 sequence is 13 residues long. The germline V and J ends were trimmed by 5 bases and 8 bases, with 13 bases remaining between them. The germline V gene has CDR1 SGHNT and CDR2 YENEEA. This CDR3 is CASSPAVGDEQFF. The CDR3 coding sequence is TGTGCCAGCAGCCCAGCGGTGGGTGATGAGCAGTTCTTC.

The rearrangement joins TRBV21-1 to TRBJ2-3; the table's D call of TRBD2 was not tested on the DNA. TRBV21-1 is noted as a pseudogene. The CDR3 length is 17 residues. The CDR3 region is CASSTLGEREGTDTQYF. The CDR3 coding sequence is TGTGCCAGCAGCACTCTAGGGGAGCGGGAAGGGACAGATACGCAGTATTTT.

V usage is TRBV4-2 and J usage is TRBJ2-3, with a weak D call TRBD1 (5 bases). V lost 5 bases, J lost 4 bases, and 16 bases lay in between. The germline V gene has CDR1 LGHNA and CDR2 YNFKEQ. The CDR3 is 15 amino acids. For the CDR3, the DNA is TGTGCCAGCAGCTCGGACATGGATGGCGCAGATACGCAGTATTTT. This encodes CASSSDMDGADTQYF.

This chain links TRBV7-9 with TRBJ1-2; the D gene is possibly TRBD1 (5 bases). The CDR3 consists of 13 residues. V lost 6 bases and J 4 bases, leaving 12 bases between the germline ends. Germline-derived CDR1 and CDR2 are SEHNR and FQNEAQ (reference sequence). In DNA, the CDR3 is TGTGCCAGCAGACCAGGGATGGGCTATGGCTACACCTTC. Translating gives CASRPGMGYGYTF.

The rearrangement links TRBV27 to TRBJ1-2, with TRBD1 matching 7 bases. In germline, CDR1 is MNHEY, CDR2 SMNVEV (reference sequence). J lost 4 bases, V lost 5 bases, and 10 bases had no gene match. This CDR3 spans 15 amino acids. CDR3 protein: CASSKRQGGIYGYTF. The CDR3 DNA follows: TGTGCCAGCAGTAAACGACAGGGAGGCATCTATGGCTACACCTTC.

The rearrangement links TRBV6-5 to TRBJ1-6, with TRBD1 matching 8 bases. J was trimmed by 7 bases and V by 2 bases; bases with no gene match: 7. CDR3 length: 16 residues. The germline V gene has CDR1 MNHEY and CDR2 SVGAGI. In nucleotides, the CDR3 is TGTGCCAGCAGTTACCGGGCAGGGGGCGGGAATTCACCCCTCCACTTT. Translation gives CASSYRAGGGNSPLHF.

The rearrangement joins TRBV6-1 to TRBJ1-1; maybe TRBD1 (6 bases). V was cut by 6 bases and J by 1 base, with 9 bases left in between. The CDR3 has 13 amino acids. Germline V lookup: CDR1 MNHNS, CDR2 SASEGT. CDR3 sequence: CASSRQENTEAFF. Here the CDR3 DNA reads TGTGCCAGCAGCCGACAGGAGAACACTGAAGCTTTCTTT.

The chain combines TRBV27 with TRBJ2-7; TRBD2 agrees at 12 bases. V dropped 5 bases and J dropped 6; count of bases not matched to a gene: 11. The germline CDR1 and CDR2 sequences are MNHEY and SMNVEV (reference sequence). The CDR3 consists of 16 residues. CDR3 coding DNA: TGTGCCAGCAGTCCTTTACCGGGACTAGCGGGTTCCGAGCAGTACTTC. Its translation is CASSPLPGLAGSEQYF.

V is TRBV5-6 and J is TRBJ2-4; 11 positions agree with TRBD2. Germline V lookup: CDR1 SGHDT, CDR2 YYEEEE. Germline trimming cut 6 bases from V and 6 bases from J; bases unmatched to any gene: 8. CDR3 length equals 15 residues. The CDR3 DNA is TGTGCCAGCAAAGATACGGGACTAGCGGTAAACATTCAGTACTTC. Residues: CASKDTGLAVNIQYF.

CDR3 DNA: TGTGCCAGCACAGCGGGAGGTCGAGCAGATACGCAGTATTTT. Protein: CASTAGGRADTQYF. The chain combines TRBV5-4 with TRBJ2-3; 9 bases fit TRBD2. After removal of 6 bases from V and 4 bases from J, the junction contained 6 bases not matched to a gene. The germline gives CDR1 SGHNT, CDR2 YYREEE (reference sequence). The CDR3 runs to 14 residues. The full variable domain, its missing parts supplied by reference TRBV5-4 and TRBJ2-3, is ETGVTQSPTHLIKTRGQQVTLRCSSQSGHNTVSWYQQALGQGPQFIFQYYREEENGRGNFPPRFSGLQFPNYSSELNVNALELDDSALYLCASTAGGRADTQYFGPGTRLTVL.

The CDR3 sequence: CASSQPGKADTQYF. CDR3 coding DNA: TGTGCCAGCAGCCAACCAGGGAAGGCAGATACGCAGTATTTT. This rearrangement joins TRBV14 to TRBJ2-3; the D gene is possibly TRBD1 (5 bases). Germline CDR1 is SGHDN and CDR2 is FVKESK. This CDR3 has 14 residues. Trimming removed 2 bases at V and 4 bases at J, with 10 bases between.

The chain is built from TRBV7-6 and TRBJ2-2; TRBD2 matches at 10 bases. V lost 4 bases, J lost 4 bases, and 9 bases stayed unmatched. Germline CDR1 and CDR2: SGHVS and FNYEAQ. The length of the CDR3 is 17 residues. CDR3 region: CASSSIPSGSTTGELFF. CDR3 DNA sequence: TGTGCCAGCAGCTCAATTCCTAGCGGGAGTACCACCGGGGAGCTGTTTTTT.

V is TRBV18 and J is TRBJ1-1; 8 bases are shared with TRBD1. Trimming cost V 6 bases and J 1 base; bases outside gene matches: 1. Germline CDR1 KGHSH, CDR2 LQKENI. This CDR3 has 13 amino acids. CDR3 sequence (DNA): TGTGCCAGCTCCACAGGGGGGAACACTGAAGCTTTCTTT. Residues: CASSTGGNTEAFF.

The gene calls are TRBV7-9 and TRBJ1-2, with unresolved D. The V and J ends lost 7 bases and 4 bases respectively, with 7 bases between them. From germline, CDR1 is SEHNR and CDR2 FQNEAQ (reference sequence). The CDR3 runs 11 residues. CDR3 sequence reads: CASTVSYGYTF. CDR3 DNA: TGTGCCAGCACTGTATCCTATGGCTACACCTTC. Filled out from reference TRBV7-9 and TRBJ1-2, the complete variable domain reads DTGVSQNPRHKITKRGQNVTFRCDPISEHNRLYWYRQTLGQGPEFLTYFQNEAQLEKSRLLSDRFSAERPKGSFSTLEIQRTEQGDSAMYLCASTVSYGYTFGSGTRLTVV.